What follows are 18 T cell receptor beta chains derived from one specimen sequenced in a study of ipilimumab plus nivolumab after autologous stem cell transplantation. TCRdb keeps only in-frame clones here, not all; method: immunoSEQ multiplex PCR. This table holds around 10,000 clones, 60% to 80% found once. Sample: PBMCs, taken in a trial of ipilimumab plus nivolumab as post-transplant consolidation. The receptors were gathered from a female donor with multiple myeloma.

This clone was seen a handful of times. Other DNA sequences in the sample encode the same CDR3. The rearrangement uses TRBV27 and TRBJ2-1, with TRBD2 identical over 7 bases. V was clipped by 2 bases and J by 7 bases; unmatched bases: 2. The CDR3 is 13 amino acids. The germline gives CDR1 MNHEY, CDR2 SMNVEV (reference sequence). CDR3 coding DNA: TGTGCCAGCAGTTTAGCGGGAGTGAATGAGCAGTTCTTC. Translating it yields CASSLAGVNEQFF.

The chain links TRBV5-6 to TRBJ2-1; D gene unclear. Trimming took off 3 bases at V and 4 bases at J, with 5 bases between the two ends. The CDR3 has 12 residues. CDR1 and CDR2 from the germline V gene are SGHDT and YYEEEE. As DNA, the CDR3 is TGTGCCAGCAGCTCGTTATACAATGAGCAGTTCTTC. This translates into CASSSLYNEQFF.

The chain links TRBV21-1 to TRBJ2-7; the DNA was not used to check the table's D call, TRBD2. TRBV21-1 is a recognized pseudogene. The CDR3 consists of 16 residues. The DNA of the CDR3 is TGTGCCAGCAGTCTAGTGGTGCTACACGTGTTAGACGAGCAGTACTTC. Translation gives CASSLVVLHVLDEQYF.

This clone was recorded a few times. The CDR3 reads CASRQRQGNTEAFF. The DNA for the CDR3 is TGTGCCAGCCGACAGAGACAGGGTAATACTGAAGCTTTCTTT. The V call is TRBV6-1, the J call TRBJ1-1, with 7 bases aligning to TRBD1. From germline, CDR1 is MNHNS and CDR2 SASEGT. There are 14 residues in the CDR3. J gave up 5 bases and V 8 bases, and 11 bases lay outside the gene matches.

The V call is TRBV27, the J call TRBJ2-3; D gene uncertain. Trimming took 6 bases from V and 0 from J, leaving 7 bases between them. Germline V gene lookup returns CDR1 MNHEY and CDR2 SMNVEV (reference sequence). The CDR3 spans 13 residues. The CDR3 DNA follows: TGTGCCAGCAGCCAAGCTAGCACAGATACGCAGTATTTT. The encoded protein is CASSQASTDTQYF.

The rearrangement joins TRBV7-2 to TRBJ2-2, with 8 bases identical to TRBD1. There are 15 residues in the CDR3. Germline V lookup: CDR1 SGHTA, CDR2 FQGNSA. V shed 2 bases and J 4 bases; nucleotides not matched to a gene: 3. CDR3 sequence reads: CASSLQTGVTGELFF. CDR3 nucleotide sequence: TGTGCCAGCAGCTTACAGACAGGGGTCACCGGGGAGCTGTTTTTT.

This clone was observed a handful of times. The rearrangement joins TRBV7-6 to TRBJ2-1, with 12 bases that match TRBD1. The germline gives CDR1 SGHVS, CDR2 FNYEAQ. Trimming removed 8 bases from V and 5 bases from J; junction bases left unmatched: 13. There are 17 residues in the CDR3. The CDR3 here is CASAPRDRGLVDNEQFF. The CDR3, as DNA: TGTGCCAGCGCACCCCGGGACAGGGGGCTTGTCGACAATGAGCAGTTCTTC.

A note on this clone: The same CDR3 arises from other DNA sequences in this sample as well. J is TRBJ2-3 and V is TRBV7-2; TRBD1 matches 8 bases. CDR1 is SGHTA and CDR2 is FQGNSA in the germline V gene. V dropped 5 bases and J dropped 4; count of bases not matched to a gene: 5. CDR3 length: 14 amino acids. The CDR3 here is CASSPGQGPDTQYF. The CDR3 DNA sequence: TGTGCCAGCAGCCCAGGACAGGGCCCAGATACGCAGTATTTT.

The CDR3 spells CASSQSGQFSTDTQYF. The CDR3, as DNA: TGTGCCAGCAGCCAGTCGGGACAGTTTAGCACAGATACGCAGTATTTT. V usage is TRBV28 and J usage is TRBJ2-3; 7 bases align to TRBD1. The trim removed 6 bases at V and 0 bases at J, leaving 9 bases unmatched. Germline CDR1 and CDR2: MDHEN and SYDVKM. There are 16 residues in the CDR3.

By share, this clone ranks as medium-sized. The chain uses TRBV2 and TRBJ2-3; TRBD2 aligns across 7 bases. Germline V gene data show CDR1 as SNHLY and CDR2 as FYNNEI. V shed 6 bases and J 12 bases; nucleotides not matched to a gene: 9. The CDR3 has 12 amino acids. The CDR3 loop is CASRGDYLSQYF. In DNA, the CDR3 is TGTGCCAGCAGAGGGGACTACCTTAGTCAGTATTTT.

J is TRBJ2-7 and V is TRBV6-1, with D perhaps given as TRBD1 or TRBD2 (5 bases each). Per the germline V gene, CDR1 is MNHNS and CDR2 is SASEGT. Trimming pared 4 bases from V and 6 bases from J, leaving 13 bases between. CDR3 size: 13 residues. The CDR3 DNA sequence: TGTGCCAGCAGTGGAGGGGTTATCGGCGAGCAGTACTTC. It is translated as CASSGGVIGEQYF.

By share, this clone ranks as medium-sized. The same CDR3 is also encoded by other DNA sequences in this sample. This chain links TRBV5-1 with TRBJ2-7; the match to TRBD1 covers 8 bases. J lost 3 bases, V lost 0 bases, and 5 bases had no gene match. Germline V gene data show CDR1 as SGHRS and CDR2 as YFSETQ. This CDR3 comprises 15 residues. In DNA, the CDR3 is TGCGCCAGCAGCTTGGAGGCAGGGGGCAGCTACGAGCAGTACTTC. It is translated as CASSLEAGGSYEQYF. Based on the CDR3 plus reference TRBV5-1 and TRBJ2-7, the full variable domain is KAGVTQTPRYLIKTRGQQVTLSCSPISGHRSVSWYQQTPGQGLQFLFEYFSETQRNKGNFPGRFSGRQFSNSRSEMNVSTLELGDSALYLCASSLEAGGSYEQYFGPGTRLTVT.

This clone was seen only a few times. V gene TRBV27 combines with J gene TRBJ2-2; D gene ambiguous. The CDR3 sequence is 13 residues long. V lost 1 base and J lost 8, with 8 bases in between. Germline V CDR1 and CDR2: MNHEY, SMNVEV (reference sequence). The CDR3 protein is CASSLLGGGELFF. The CDR3 DNA follows: TGTGCCAGCAGTTTATTAGGTGGAGGGGAGCTGTTTTTT.

This chain uses TRBV10-1 with TRBJ2-7, with 8 bases aligning to TRBD2. The CDR3 is made up of 17 amino acids. Trimming cost V 9 bases and J 1 base; bases outside gene matches: 17. The germline V gene encodes CDR1 WNHNN and CDR2 SYGVQD (reference sequence). The CDR3 loop is CASPTPSTSAYSYEQYF. The CDR3 DNA reads as TGCGCCAGTCCTACCCCCTCGACTAGCGCATATTCCTACGAGCAGTACTTC.

The chain recombines TRBV19 with TRBJ2-3; 13 positions match TRBD2. Germline V CDR1 and CDR2: LNHDA, SQIVND (reference sequence). The CDR3 sequence is 15 residues long. Trimming cost V 8 bases and J 4 bases; bases outside gene matches: 6. CDR3 loop: CASGGTSGNSDTQYF. Here the CDR3 DNA reads TGTGCCAGTGGAGGGACTAGCGGGAATTCAGATACGCAGTATTTT.

There are a few counts of this clone. The genes are TRBV5-1 and TRBJ2-1; 11 nucleotides align to TRBD2. The CDR3 totals 16 residues. V was clipped by 0 bases and J by 8 bases; unmatched bases: 7. Germline lookup yields CDR1 SGHRS and CDR2 YFSETQ. The CDR3 is CASSLEPSGRLYEQFF. The CDR3, as DNA: TGCGCCAGCAGCTTGGAGCCTAGCGGGAGGTTGTATGAGCAGTTCTTC.

In this sample, this clone turned up a few times. In the same sample, other DNA sequences code for this CDR3. The gene calls are TRBV6-5 and TRBJ2-7; D possibly matches TRBD1 or TRBD2 (5 bases each). The V gene lost 2 bases and the J gene lost 7 bases, with 6 bases spanning the gap. The germline V gene encodes CDR1 MNHEY and CDR2 SVGAGI. The CDR3 spans 11 residues. In nucleotides, the CDR3 is TGTGCCAGCAGTTACGGGGGTGAGCAGTACTTC. It is translated as CASSYGGEQYF.

The V gene is TRBV23-1, the J gene TRBJ2-6, with D possibly being TRBD1 (5 bases). TRBV23-1 is an ORF, and what it does is uncertain. With 6 bases removed from V and 1 base from J, the gap between germline ends came to 7 bases. The CDR3 length is 14 residues. The CDR3: CASSHRSGANVLTF. The CDR3 DNA sequence: TGCGCCAGCAGCCACAGGTCTGGGGCCAACGTCCTGACTTTC.